The 32 T cell receptor beta chains presented below share a single source sample, sequenced in a study of beta chain features in type 1 diabetes. Study-level findings and limits: Shorter TCRB CDR3s, moderately but significantly so, were found in Type 1 diabetes patients in all four CD4+ subsets.

The investigators reverse transcribed all of the isolated RNA, so they sequenced expressed TCRB transcripts. Using immunoSEQ multiplex PCR, the repertoire was profiled, and TCRdb retains in-frame clones only, with some absent. The table has around 340,000 clones, around 8.5% seen once. Their target antigens are unknown. Material: central memory CD4+ T cells from blood. These receptors all come from a man aged 25 to 40 with type 1 diabetes.

Many counts were recorded for this clone. In nucleotides, the CDR3 is TGTGCCAGCGGGGGAGAGGGCTTCTCCTACGAGCAGTACTTC. Protein product: CASGGEGFSYEQYF. The J gene is TRBJ2-7, the V gene TRBV2; D might be TRBD1 or TRBD2, each matching 5 bases. Per germline, CDR1 SNHLY and CDR2 FYNNEI. V was trimmed by 8 bases and J by 0 bases, leaving 14 bases between them. The CDR3 totals 14 residues.

This clone was observed many times. The chain combines TRBV27 with TRBJ1-5; D perhaps matches TRBD1 (6 bases). The germline V and J ends were trimmed by 5 bases and 5 bases, with 10 bases remaining between them. CDR3 length equals 13 residues. Germline CDR1 is MNHEY and CDR2 is SMNVEV (reference sequence). As DNA, the CDR3 is TGTGCCAGCAGTCGGGGGGCCTATCAGCCCCAGCATTTT. Protein product: CASSRGAYQPQHF.

This clone was recorded a few times. The J gene is TRBJ2-2, the V gene TRBV7-2; 7 nucleotides agree with TRBD1. In germline, CDR1 is SGHTA, CDR2 FQGNSA. V lost 5 bases to trimming and J lost 1 base; unmatched junction nucleotides: 4. The CDR3 runs 15 residues. CDR3 sequence (DNA): TGTGCCAGCAGCCCTTGGACAGGGAACACCGGGGAGCTGTTTTTT. As protein: CASSPWTGNTGELFF.

This clone has just a few counts. The genes are TRBV10-3 and TRBJ2-3, with a tentative D call TRBD2 (6 bases). The CDR3 length is 15 residues. Trimming left V 3 bases short and J 1 base short, with 11 bases between. Germline CDR1 reads ENHRY; CDR2 reads SYGVKD. The CDR3 protein is CAISETEGRTDTQYF. CDR3 sequence (DNA): TGTGCCATCAGTGAAACGGAGGGACGCACAGATACGCAGTATTTT.

The rearrangement joins TRBV5-6 to TRBJ2-7, with 14 nucleotides matching TRBD2. Trimming removed 4 bases from V and 9 bases from J; junction bases left unmatched: 6. The CDR3 covers 14 residues. CDR1 SGHDT and CDR2 YYEEEE come from the germline V gene. Here the CDR3 DNA reads TGTGCCAGCAGCGTTGGACTAGCGGGGGGCCTGCAGTACTTC. This sequence encodes CASSVGLAGGLQYF.

This clone has more than one count but fewer than ten. This chain links TRBV4-3 with TRBJ2-1; the D gene is possibly TRBD2 (5 bases). CDR3 size: 15 residues. Germline V gene data show CDR1 as LGHNA and CDR2 as YSLEER. V was pared by 4 bases and J by 6 bases, with 16 bases between. The CDR3 DNA reads as TGCGCCAGCAGCCCCTCTTTACCCGGGGTCAATGAGCAGTTCTTC. Encoded protein: CASSPSLPGVNEQFF.

The V gene is TRBV30, the J gene TRBJ1-4, with 11 bases fitting TRBD1. Germline CDR1 and CDR2: GTSNPN and SVGIG (reference sequence). CDR3 length: 16 residues. Trimming at V came to 4 bases and at J to 8 bases, leaving 12 bases not matched to a gene. The CDR3 coding sequence is TGTGCCTGGACCTTTACCTTAGGGACAGGGGGGGAAAAACTGTTTTTT. Protein: CAWTFTLGTGGEKLFF.

Remarks on this clone: Distinct nucleotide sequences in the sample also encode this CDR3. This sequence joins TRBV7-2 and TRBJ2-5; 10 bases match TRBD2. The CDR3 contains 15 residues. Per the germline V gene, CDR1 is SGHTA and CDR2 is FQGNSA. V was pared by 3 bases and J by 2 bases, with 3 bases of the junction left unmatched. DNA for the CDR3: TGTGCCAGCAGCTTGTCTAGCGGGGGACAAGAGACCCAGTACTTC. Protein: CASSLSSGGQETQYF.

The chain couples TRBV28 to TRBJ2-7; no clear D gene. V was cut by 4 bases and J by 3 bases, with 10 bases left in between. The germline CDR1 and CDR2 sequences are MDHEN and SYDVKM. The CDR3 spans 13 residues. Here the CDR3 reads CASSSAAVYEQYF. In DNA form, the CDR3 reads TGTGCCAGCAGTTCCGCGGCGGTCTACGAGCAGTACTTC.

This sequence joins TRBV6-5 and TRBJ1-2; maybe TRBD1 (6 bases). CDR1 is MNHEY, CDR2 SVGAGI, per germline. Trimming removed 0 bases at V and 6 bases at J, with 14 bases between. The CDR3 loop spans 15 amino acids. CDR3 nucleotide sequence: TGTGCCAGCAGTTACTCAGGAGGGGGTCGCCATGGCTACACCTTC. Its protein is CASSYSGGGRHGYTF.

This clone was counted between two and nine times. The rearrangement joins TRBV7-2 to TRBJ2-5; no firm D call. This CDR3 spans 13 amino acids. Germline values: CDR1 SGHTA, CDR2 FQGNSA. Trimming took 6 bases from V and 2 from J, leaving 10 bases between them. In DNA form, the CDR3 reads TGTGCCAGCAGTTCAAACAGTCAAGAGACCCAGTACTTC. Translated, it gives CASSSNSQETQYF.

This clone was recorded a few times. The gene calls are TRBV7-9 and TRBJ1-3; D remains unclear. The germline V gene has CDR1 SEHNR and CDR2 FQNEAQ (reference sequence). The CDR3 has 13 residues. V gave up 5 bases and J gave up 2 bases, with 7 bases separating them. DNA for the CDR3: TGTGCCAGCAGCCCTCAAACTGGAAACACCATATATTTT. It encodes CASSPQTGNTIYF. The variable domain in full, completed from reference TRBV7-9 and TRBJ1-3, reads DTGVSQNPRHKITKRGQNVTFRCDPISEHNRLYWYRQTLGQGPEFLTYFQNEAQLEKSRLLSDRFSAERPKGSFSTLEIQRTEQGDSAMYLCASSPQTGNTIYFGEGSWLTVV.

The rearrangement joins TRBV27 to TRBJ2-7, with D perhaps assigned TRBD1 or TRBD2 (6 bases each). Between the trimmed V and J ends, which lost 10 bases and 8 bases, there was a span of 21 bases. The CDR3 has 13 residues. From germline, CDR1 is MNHEY and CDR2 SMNVEV (reference sequence). The chain's CDR3 is CATGGTLSRKQYF. CDR3 nucleotide sequence: TGTGCCACAGGCGGGACATTATCCAGAAAGCAGTACTTC.

This clone occurred a few times. CDR3: CASSYSGGLGYEQYF. The CDR3 bases are TGTGCCAGCAGTTACTCAGGGGGGCTCGGCTACGAGCAGTACTTC. V and J are TRBV6-5 and TRBJ2-7; D may match TRBD1 or TRBD2 (6 bases each). V was clipped by 0 bases and J by 3 bases, with 12 bases between them. Germline V lookup: CDR1 MNHEY, CDR2 SVGAGI. This CDR3 comprises 15 residues.

This chain uses TRBV7-2 with TRBJ2-5; TRBD1 agrees at 8 bases. With 4 bases clipped from V and 5 bases from J, the junction kept 6 bases outside the gene matches. The CDR3 consists of 14 residues. Germline V gives CDR1 SGHTA, CDR2 FQGNSA. CDR3 residues: CASSSDRVFETQYF. The CDR3 nucleotides are TGTGCCAGCAGCTCGGACAGGGTTTTTGAGACCCAGTACTTC.

This clone was counted a few times. The chain employs TRBV5-1 and TRBJ1-4; D is possibly TRBD1 (6 bases). The CDR3 runs to 15 residues. The germline V gene has CDR1 SGHRS and CDR2 YFSETQ. V was shortened by 3 bases and J by 5 bases, with 14 bases between the two germline ends. CDR3 sequence (DNA): TGCGCCAGCAGCTCCACAGGGTCAGGGAATGAAAAACTGTTTTTT. Amino acid sequence: CASSSTGSGNEKLFF.

This clone was seen more than once but under ten times. The chain carries TRBV28 and TRBJ1-5; no reliable D call. CDR3 length equals 15 residues. The germline CDR1 and CDR2 sequences are MDHEN and SYDVKM. The V end was cut by 6 bases, the J end by 6 bases, with 18 bases between. CDR3: CASRGRTGPGQPQHF. CDR3 nucleotides: TGTGCCAGCAGGGGGAGGACGGGTCCGGGTCAGCCCCAGCATTTT. The full variable domain, rest sourced from reference TRBV28 and TRBJ1-5, is DVKVTQSSRYLVKRTGEKVFLECVQDMDHENMFWYRQDPGLGLRLIYFSYDVKMKEKGDIPEGYSVSREKKERFSLILESASTNQTSMYLCASRGRTGPGQPQHFGDGTRLSIL.

This clone was recorded a few times. The gene calls are TRBV5-1 and TRBJ2-5; perhaps TRBD1 as D (6 bases). V was trimmed by 2 bases and J by 6 bases, leaving 8 bases between them. CDR1 and CDR2 from the germline V gene are SGHRS and YFSETQ. The CDR3 spans 12 residues. CDR3 sequence reads: CASSLQGQTQYF. CDR3 sequence (DNA): TGCGCCAGCAGCTTACAGGGTCAGACCCAGTACTTC.

The chain combines TRBV10-3 with TRBJ2-3; 7 bases agree with TRBD1. Germline assignment: CDR1 ENHRY and CDR2 SYGVKD. The trim removed 6 bases at V and 0 bases at J, leaving 3 bases unmatched. The CDR3 totals 14 residues. CDR3 in DNA: TGTGCCATCAGGGGGACAGCTAGCACAGATACGCAGTATTTT. Protein sequence: CAIRGTASTDTQYF.

This clone was counted a few times. The chain couples TRBV5-6 to TRBJ2-5; D may be TRBD2 (5 bases). Per the germline V gene, CDR1 is SGHDT and CDR2 is YYEEEE. Trimming took 4 bases from V and 1 from J, leaving 11 bases between them. This CDR3 has 14 residues. DNA of the CDR3: TGTGCCAGCAGCCGTGGGAGTGGCCAAGAGACCCAGTACTTC. Encoded protein: CASSRGSGQETQYF. Filled out from reference TRBV5-6 and TRBJ2-5, the complete variable domain reads DAGVTQSPTHLIKTRGQQVTLRCSPKSGHDTVSWYQQALGQGPQFIFQYYEEEERQRGNFPDRFSGHQFPNYSSELNVNALLLGDSALYLCASSRGSGQETQYFGPGTRLLVL.

This clone occurred many times. The CDR3 DNA is TGTGCCAGCAGTTCACGTTTAGTCTATGGCTACACCTTC. This translates into CASSSRLVYGYTF. The chain uses TRBV11-2 and TRBJ1-2; D is unclear. Germline V CDR1 and CDR2: SGHAT, FQNNGV. The germline V and J ends were trimmed by 6 bases and 4 bases, with 12 bases remaining between them. The CDR3 has 13 amino acids. The complete variable domain, with remaining parts taken from reference TRBV11-2 and TRBJ1-2, reads EAGVAQSPRYKIIEKRQSVAFWCNPISGHATLYWYQQILGQGPKLLIQFQNNGVVDDSQLPKDRFSAERLKGVDSTLKIQPAKLEDSAVYLCASSSRLVYGYTFGSGTRLTVV.

This clone was seen ten or more times. The chain uses TRBV6-5 and TRBJ2-4; no reliable D call. The germline V gene has CDR1 MNHEY and CDR2 SVGAGI. CDR3 size: 14 residues. The V end lost 9 bases, the J end lost 6 bases, and 18 bases lay between the germline ends. CDR3 DNA sequence: TGTGCCAGTCAAGATCGGGCCCGCGGAAACATTCAGTACTTC. It is translated as CASQDRARGNIQYF.

This clone was detected only a few times. The CDR3 DNA reads as TGCGCCAGCAGTGAGTCGGGACTATACGAGCAGTACTTC. This sequence encodes CASSESGLYEQYF. V usage is TRBV10-1 and J usage is TRBJ2-7, with 7 nucleotides matching TRBD2. The CDR3 totals 13 residues. The germline gives CDR1 WNHNN, CDR2 SYGVQD (reference sequence). The J segment lost 4 bases and the V segment lost 0 bases, leaving 0 bases of the junction unmatched.

This chain uses TRBV5-1 with TRBJ2-5; D tentatively fits TRBD1 or TRBD2 (6 bases each). V gave up 5 bases and J gave up 5 bases, with 13 bases separating them. The CDR3 consists of 13 residues. Germline CDR1 and CDR2: SGHRS and YFSETQ. As DNA, the CDR3 is TGCGCCAGCAGGTCCGGGGGCTCCGAGACCCAGTACTTC. Translation: CASRSGGSETQYF.

There are a few counts of this clone. V gene TRBV6-1 combines with J gene TRBJ2-4, with TRBD1 identical over 7 bases. Looked up from germline, CDR1 is MNHNS and CDR2 is SASEGT. CDR3 size: 15 residues. V lost 6 bases to trimming and J lost 0 bases; unmatched junction nucleotides: 5. The DNA for the CDR3 is TGTGCCAGCAGGCCCGGGACAGTAGCCAAAAACATTCAGTACTTC. Translation gives CASRPGTVAKNIQYF.

The sample holds a few counts of this clone. The chain carries TRBV2 and TRBJ1-5; no reliable D call. Trimming pared 9 bases from V and 6 bases from J, leaving 15 bases between. CDR1 is SNHLY, CDR2 FYNNEI, per germline. The CDR3 loop spans 13 amino acids. The CDR3 region is CASRSLEGQPQHF. The CDR3 DNA follows: TGTGCCAGTCGGTCCCTGGAGGGTCAGCCCCAGCATTTT.

In this sample, this clone turned up a few times. This chain links TRBV7-9 with TRBJ1-5; D remains unclear. Germline CDR1 is SEHNR and CDR2 is FQNEAQ (reference sequence). V was cut by 5 bases and J by 2 bases, with 19 bases left in between. CDR3 size: 17 residues. The CDR3 nucleotides read TGTGCCAGCAGCCCCGGGGTCTCGAGAGGAGGCAATCAGCCCCAGCATTTT. It is translated as CASSPGVSRGGNQPQHF.

This clone was observed a handful of times. The J gene is TRBJ1-1, the V gene TRBV5-1; D call uncertain. Looked up from germline, CDR1 is SGHRS and CDR2 is YFSETQ. The CDR3 loop spans 14 amino acids. V was cut by 0 bases and J by 1 base, with 7 bases left in between. The chain's CDR3 is CASSLDQKNTEAFF. The CDR3 coding sequence is TGCGCCAGCAGCTTGGACCAAAAGAACACTGAAGCTTTCTTT. The full variable domain, completed using reference TRBV5-1 and TRBJ1-1, is KAGVTQTPRYLIKTRGQQVTLSCSPISGHRSVSWYQQTPGQGLQFLFEYFSETQRNKGNFPGRFSGRQFSNSRSEMNVSTLELGDSALYLCASSLDQKNTEAFFGQGTRLTVV.

Turning to this clone: A much larger clone is a single base away; this may be a read error. Other DNA sequences of this sample code for an identical CDR3. V is TRBV5-1 and J is TRBJ1-1; D uncertain. CDR1 and CDR2 (germline): SGHRS, YFSETQ. V dropped 0 bases and J dropped 1 base, with 4 bases sitting between them. This CDR3 is built from 13 residues. The CDR3 DNA follows: TGCGCCAGCAGCTTGGAAGGGAACACTGAAGCTTTCTTT. It is translated as CASSLEGNTEAFF.

The gene calls are TRBV19 and TRBJ1-5; D gene unclear. This CDR3 has 15 amino acids. With 7 bases removed from V and 7 bases from J, the gap between germline ends came to 20 bases. Germline CDR1 reads LNHDA; CDR2 reads SQIVND (reference sequence). The CDR3 DNA reads as TGTGCCAGTATCCATGACACCGCGAAGGGACAGCCCCAGCATTTT. Its protein product is CASIHDTAKGQPQHF.

This clone was recorded a few times. CDR3: CAISERTDSPLHF. In nucleotides, the CDR3 is TGTGCCATCAGTGAAAGGACAGATTCACCCCTCCACTTT. The rearrangement joins TRBV10-3 to TRBJ1-6; D is perhaps TRBD1 (6 bases). CDR1 is ENHRY, CDR2 SYGVKD, per germline. V was pared by 3 bases and J by 8 bases, with 8 bases between. CDR3 length equals 13 residues.

As regards this clone: This specimen includes other DNA sequences encoding the same CDR3. The chain joins TRBV4-3 to TRBJ1-2, with D possibly TRBD1 on 5 matching bases. Trimming removed 0 bases from V and 5 bases from J, with 7 bases in between. Germline loops: CDR1 LGHNA, CDR2 YSLEER. The CDR3 runs to 13 residues. The CDR3 loop is CASSQEAGYGYTF. The DNA of the CDR3 is TGCGCCAGCAGCCAAGAGGCAGGGTATGGCTACACCTTC.